The TCR beta chain described here comes from a study of T cells in Graves' hyperthyroidism and ophthalmopathy. Study context: Blood was drawn when the patient was first diagnosed and still untreated. Study results and limitations: The model anticipated ophthalmopathy a median about six months pre-onset. The authors' 13 V-J model separated ophthalmopathy from stable hyperthyroidism. Most expanded thyroid clonotypes above 0.001 recurred in blood.

Germline CDR1 reads SQVTM; CDR2 reads ANQGSEA. This CDR3 comprises 11 residues. The V and J ends lost 6 bases and 8 bases respectively, with 11 bases between them. Regarding this clonotype: Its antigen is not identified.

There were TCR beta CDR3 regions amplified from RNA transcripts. In the first-round RT-PCR of the TCR CDR3, the HTBI primer set was used. Via MiXCR, TCRdb re-called the multiplex PCR reads, giving one row per CDR3 protein. The repertoire includes 750,000 to 900,000 distinct CDR3 sequences, 38% of them detected once, and 7.5% to 9.5% sits in the top ten. This sequence was found in a man younger than 30 with Graves' hyperthyroidism. The sequencing input was blood. The chain has TRBV29-1 and TRBJ2-1; perhaps TRBD2 as D (6 bases). The DNA for the CDR3 is TGCAGCGTCCTCGGGAGCCATGAGCAGTTCTTC. This translates into CSVLGSHEQFF.